Below, 17 T cell receptor beta chains from the same sample are listed, as sequenced in a study of shared clonotypes between healthy human individuals. The protocol was immunoSEQ multiplex PCR, while the TCRdb copy is restricted to in-frame clones and leaves out a portion. The sample holds some 2,400,000 clones, approximately 94% seen once. Sequencing was performed on naive CD4+ T cells sorted from blood. Subset: CD45RA+ positively selected. These receptors originate from a man younger than 30 in good health.

The chain joins TRBV19 to TRBJ1-2; no reliable D call. This CDR3 spans 13 amino acids. Trimming took 5 bases from V and 2 from J, leaving 9 bases between them. The V gene's germline CDR1 is LNHDA and CDR2 SQIVND (reference sequence). In DNA form, the CDR3 reads TGTGCCAGTAGTGACTTCCTAAACTATGGCTACACCTTC. It translates to CASSDFLNYGYTF.

J is TRBJ1-1 and V is TRBV2; D is unresolved. V lost 6 bases, J lost 6 bases, and 14 bases lay in between. The germline V gene encodes CDR1 SNHLY and CDR2 FYNNEI. This CDR3 region has 13 residues. The CDR3 DNA sequence: TGTGCCAGCAGCTCTTCTAGGGCATCTGAAGCTTTCTTT. It encodes CASSSSRASEAFF.

The genes are TRBV10-2 and TRBJ1-1; the D is unclear. V lost 7 bases and J 4 bases, leaving 13 bases between the germline ends. The germline gives CDR1 WSHSY, CDR2 SAAADI. The CDR3 length is 13 residues. The CDR3 DNA follows: TGCGCCAGCAACCCTTCCGGAGGCACTGAAGCTTTCTTT. It translates to CASNPSGGTEAFF.

Remarks on this clone: Additional DNA sequences in this sample encode the identical CDR3. This chain uses TRBV9 with TRBJ2-7, with TRBD2 matching 8 bases. The CDR3 is 15 amino acids. Germline V lookup: CDR1 SGDLS, CDR2 YYNGEE. Losses at the gene ends were 0 bases for V and 4 bases for J; bases not matched to a gene: 6. CDR3 sequence reads: CASSVGTSGLYEQYF. CDR3 DNA sequence: TGTGCCAGCAGCGTAGGCACTAGCGGACTATACGAGCAGTACTTC.

In DNA form, the CDR3 reads TGTGCCAGCAGCTTCTCTGGGACTACCGCTCTCAATGAGCAGTTCTTC. Encoded protein: CASSFSGTTALNEQFF. The J gene is TRBJ2-1, the V gene TRBV7-2, with 7 bases that match TRBD2. The CDR3 totals 16 residues. Germline loops: CDR1 SGHTA, CDR2 FQGNSA. V trimming: 3 bases; J trimming: 6 bases; junction bases outside the gene matches: 11.

The chain employs TRBV28 and TRBJ2-1; 8 nucleotides line up with TRBD2. Looked up from germline, CDR1 is MDHEN and CDR2 is SYDVKM. The CDR3 extends over 15 amino acids. V lost 9 bases and J lost 6; bases outside the gene matches: 13. CDR3 region: CASTRGLAGVNEQFF. CDR3 DNA sequence: TGTGCCAGTACTAGGGGCCTAGCGGGCGTCAATGAGCAGTTCTTC.

This clone was picked up one time. The chain has TRBV6-6 and TRBJ1-4; D might be TRBD1 (5 bases). The CDR3 covers 16 residues. V lost 3 bases and J 5 bases, leaving 16 bases between the germline ends. The germline CDR1 and CDR2 sequences are MNHNY and SVGAGI (reference sequence). The DNA of the CDR3 is TGTGCCAGCAGTTATATTGCCGGGACGGAAAATGAAAAACTGTTTTTT. Residues: CASSYIAGTENEKLFF.

This clone was recorded only once. The chain uses TRBV5-1 and TRBJ2-7, with TRBD1 as a possible D gene (6 bases). This CDR3 is built from 18 residues. V was pared by 0 bases and J by 2 bases, with 21 bases between. Germline assignment: CDR1 SGHRS and CDR2 YFSETQ. As DNA, the CDR3 is TGCGCCAGCAGCTTGGACTACCTGGGACAAAGTTTGACCTACGAGCAGTACTTC. It encodes CASSLDYLGQSLTYEQYF.

The chain couples TRBV4-2 to TRBJ1-1; D is ambiguous. V dropped 0 bases and J dropped 0 bases, with 5 bases sitting between them. Germline CDR1 and CDR2: LGHNA and YNFKEQ. This CDR3 region has 14 residues. CDR3 DNA sequence: TGTGCCAGCAGCCAAGACAGTGTGAACACTGAAGCTTTCTTT. It encodes CASSQDSVNTEAFF.

The genes are TRBV18 and TRBJ1-1, with no clear D. Per the germline V gene, CDR1 is KGHSH and CDR2 is LQKENI. The V gene lost 4 bases and the J gene lost 4 bases, with 7 bases spanning the gap. The CDR3 extends over 12 amino acids. Written as DNA, the CDR3 is TGTGCCAGCTCACAAGGGTTCACTGAAGCTTTCTTT. It yields the protein CASSQGFTEAFF.

The rearrangement links TRBV6-5 to TRBJ2-3; 7 positions agree with TRBD2. J was trimmed by 7 bases and V by 11 bases; bases with no gene match: 15. The CDR3 length is 14 residues. Germline V CDR1 and CDR2: MNHEY, SVGAGI. CDR3 nucleotide sequence: TGTGCCGCGAATGGGGGGGGAGGGGAAAATACGCAGTATTTT. Its translation is CAANGGGGENTQYF.

This sequence joins TRBV7-9 and TRBJ1-3; D uncertain. Per the germline V gene, CDR1 is SEHNR and CDR2 is FQNEAQ (reference sequence). This CDR3 region has 15 residues. V was cut by 6 bases and J by 0 bases, with 12 bases left in between. The CDR3 loop is CASRPSGSSGNTIYF. The CDR3 nucleotides are TGTGCCAGCAGGCCGTCCGGGAGCTCTGGAAACACCATATATTTT.

This sequence joins TRBV10-2 and TRBJ2-2, with D unclear. CDR1 and CDR2 (germline): WSHSY, SAAADI. The CDR3 totals 14 residues. V lost 7 bases to trimming and J lost 0 bases, with 9 bases between them. The CDR3 region has the DNA TGCGCCAGCAAGGGTCAGGCGAACACCGGGGAGCTGTTTTTT. This encodes CASKGQANTGELFF.

CDR3 residues: CASSPQGPYNEQFF. CDR3 bases: TGCGCCAGCAGCCCTCAGGGGCCGTACAATGAGCAGTTCTTC. V is TRBV5-1 and J is TRBJ2-1; D is perhaps TRBD1 (6 bases). With 4 bases removed from V and 4 bases from J, the gap between germline ends came to 12 bases. The CDR3 covers 14 residues. Germline CDR1 reads SGHRS; CDR2 reads YFSETQ.

The table lists this clone with a count of one. The chain recombines TRBV30 with TRBJ1-5; perhaps TRBD1 as D (6 bases). There are 12 residues in the CDR3. Between the trimmed V and J ends, which lost 5 bases and 6 bases, there was a span of 11 bases. CDR1 and CDR2 (germline): GTSNPN, SVGIG (reference sequence). The CDR3 bases are TGTGCCTGGGGGACACAGGGTCAGCCCCAGCATTTT. It translates to CAWGTQGQPQHF.

The chain carries TRBV7-9 and TRBJ1-2; 8 bases map to TRBD1. Trimming cost V 1 base and J 5 bases; bases outside gene matches: 6. This CDR3 has 15 amino acids. In germline, CDR1 is SEHNR, CDR2 FQNEAQ (reference sequence). Here the CDR3 DNA reads TGTGCCAGCAGCTTAGATGCAGGGGGCCGGTATGGCTACACCTTC. This encodes CASSLDAGGRYGYTF.

As regards this clone: Other nucleotide sequences from this sample produce the same CDR3. The rearrangement uses TRBV7-2 and TRBJ1-6, with no clear D. The CDR3 spans 11 residues. The germline V gene encodes CDR1 SGHTA and CDR2 FQGNSA. V was pared by 11 bases and J by 7 bases, with 9 bases between. The chain's CDR3 is CASSENSPLHF. CDR3 nucleotide sequence: TGTGCCTCATCGGAAAATTCACCCCTCCACTTT.